The TCR beta chain described here comes from a study of T cells in Graves' hyperthyroidism and ophthalmopathy. Study-wide findings and caveats: Before onset, by a median of around 6.4 months, the model predicted ophthalmopathy.

RNA transcripts served as the template for amplifying TCR beta CDR3 regions. The TCR CDR3 was amplified in a first-round RT-PCR using the HTBI primer set. From the multiplex PCR reads, TCRdb called clonotypes with MiXCR, one entry per CDR3 protein. In the table there are a few hundred thousand distinct CDR3 sequences, about a sixth of which are singletons. This clonotype appeared many times. Its specificity is unknown. Not enrolled were patients with uncontrolled infection, other autoimmune disease, pregnancy or lactation. Initially, at the first diagnosis of hyperthyroidism and before any ophthalmopathy symptoms, blood was sampled. The sample consisted of blood. This receptor was taken from a woman aged 18-30 years with Graves' hyperthyroidism that later progressed to Graves' ophthalmopathy.

CDR3 coding DNA: TGTGCCAGCAGTACAACCAGGGTGGGGTTTGCCTATAATTCACCCCTCCACTTT. This translates into CASSTTRVGFAYNSPLHF. This sequence joins TRBV28 and TRBJ1-6; possibly TRBD1 for D (5 bases). From germline, CDR1 is MDHEN and CDR2 SYDVKM. V was clipped by 5 bases and J by 2 bases, with 19 bases between them. This CDR3 spans 18 amino acids.